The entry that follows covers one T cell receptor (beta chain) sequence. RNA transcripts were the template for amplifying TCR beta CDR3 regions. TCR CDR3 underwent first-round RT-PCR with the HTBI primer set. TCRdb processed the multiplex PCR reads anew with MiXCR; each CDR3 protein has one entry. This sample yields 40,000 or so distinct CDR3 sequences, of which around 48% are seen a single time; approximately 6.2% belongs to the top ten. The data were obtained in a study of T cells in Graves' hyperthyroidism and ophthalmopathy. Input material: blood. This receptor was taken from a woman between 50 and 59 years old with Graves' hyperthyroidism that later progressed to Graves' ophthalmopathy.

The CDR3 coding sequence is TGTGCCAGCAGCCCCGGGACAGGGGGCTCTAACTATGGCTACACCTTC. It yields the protein CASSPGTGGSNYGYTF. This chain uses TRBV7-9 with TRBJ1-2; 12 nucleotides match TRBD1. Looked up from germline, CDR1 is SEHNR and CDR2 is FQNEAQ (reference sequence). The J segment lost 0 bases and the V segment lost 5 bases, leaving 4 bases of the junction unmatched. This CDR3 is built from 16 residues. The full variable domain, rest sourced from reference TRBV7-9 and TRBJ1-2, is DTGVSQNPRHKITKRGQNVTFRCDPISEHNRLYWYRQTLGQGPEFLTYFQNEAQLEKSRLLSDRFSAERPKGSFSTLEIQRTEQGDSAMYLCASSPGTGGSNYGYTFGSGTRLTVV.